This T cell receptor beta chain was retrieved from a study of T cells in Graves' hyperthyroidism and ophthalmopathy. Across the study: Staff took peripheral blood when the initial diagnosis was made, before any treatment began.

Diagnostic decisions used clinical symptoms, serum thyroxine and TRAb, thyroid ultrasound and orbital computed tomography. To note about this clonotype: The target antigen is unknown.

The TCR beta CDR3 regions underwent amplification using RNA transcripts as the source. First-round RT-PCR of the TCR CDR3 relied on the HTBI primer set. TCRdb called the multiplex PCR reads again in MiXCR, with one record for every CDR3 protein. The sample carries 360,000 or so distinct CDR3 sequences, less than 20% recorded once. The study, taken as a whole, reports: Model-based prediction identified ophthalmopathy a median approximately 6 months prior to its onset.

V was trimmed by 5 bases and J by 1 base, leaving 11 bases between them. CDR1 and CDR2 (germline): SGHTA, FQGNSA. There are 14 residues in the CDR3. This TCR was recovered from a woman aged 40-49 years with Graves' ophthalmopathy. Sample: blood. The chain couples TRBV7-2 to TRBJ1-1; D unclear. The CDR3 DNA is TGTGCCAGCAGCCCCCAGGTTCGGAACACTGAAGCTTTCTTT. It translates to CASSPQVRNTEAFF. Drawing the rest from reference TRBV7-2 and TRBJ1-1, the complete variable domain is GAGVSQSPSNKVTEKGKDVELRCDPISGHTALYWYRQSLGQGLEFLIYFQGNSAPDKSGLPSDRFSAERTGGSVSTLTIQRTQQEDSAVYLCASSPQVRNTEAFFGQGTRLTVV.